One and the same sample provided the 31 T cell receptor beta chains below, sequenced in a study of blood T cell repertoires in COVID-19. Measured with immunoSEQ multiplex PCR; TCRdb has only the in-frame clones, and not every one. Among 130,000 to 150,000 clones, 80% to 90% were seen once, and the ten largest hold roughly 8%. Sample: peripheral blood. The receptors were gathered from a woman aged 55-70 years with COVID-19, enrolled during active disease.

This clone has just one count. DNA of the CDR3: TGTGCCAGCTCACCCAGGACTAGCGGGTTCTCTGGGGCCAACGTCCTGACTTTC. Translating it yields CASSPRTSGFSGANVLTF. The V call is TRBV18, the J call TRBJ2-6, with TRBD2 matching 11 bases. There are 18 residues in the CDR3. From germline, CDR1 is KGHSH and CDR2 LQKENI. V was clipped by 3 bases and J by 0 bases; unmatched bases: 4.

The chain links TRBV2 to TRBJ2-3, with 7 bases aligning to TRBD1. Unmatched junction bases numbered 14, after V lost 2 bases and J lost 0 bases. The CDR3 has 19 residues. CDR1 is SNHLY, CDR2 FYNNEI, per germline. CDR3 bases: TGTGCCAGCAGTGAACTCCTTCCGAGACAGGGTCTGAGCACAGATACGCAGTATTTT. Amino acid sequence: CASSELLPRQGLSTDTQYF.

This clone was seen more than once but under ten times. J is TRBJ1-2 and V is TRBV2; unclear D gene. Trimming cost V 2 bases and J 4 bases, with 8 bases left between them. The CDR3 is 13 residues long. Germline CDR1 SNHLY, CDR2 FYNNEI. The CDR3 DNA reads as TGTGCCAGCAGTGAACGGGTTAGCTATGGCTACACCTTC. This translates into CASSERVSYGYTF.

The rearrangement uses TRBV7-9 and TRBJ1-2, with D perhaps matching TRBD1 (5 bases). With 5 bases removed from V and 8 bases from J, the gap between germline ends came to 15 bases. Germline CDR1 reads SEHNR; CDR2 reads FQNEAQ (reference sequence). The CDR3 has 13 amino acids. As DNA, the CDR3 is TGTGCCAGCAGCCCGAGACAGTTGTACGGCTACACCTTC. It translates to CASSPRQLYGYTF.

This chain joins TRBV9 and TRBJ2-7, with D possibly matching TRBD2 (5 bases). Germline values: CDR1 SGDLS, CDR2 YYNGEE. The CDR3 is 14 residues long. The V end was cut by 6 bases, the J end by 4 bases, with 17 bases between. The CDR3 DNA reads TGTGCCAGCACCCGACGAGCGGACTTTTACGAGCAGTACTTC. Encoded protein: CASTRRADFYEQYF.

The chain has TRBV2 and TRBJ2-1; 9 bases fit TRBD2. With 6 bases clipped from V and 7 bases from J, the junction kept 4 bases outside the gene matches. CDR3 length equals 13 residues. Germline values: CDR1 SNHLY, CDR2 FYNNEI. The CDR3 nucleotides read TGTGCCAGCAGATGGACTAGCGCAAATGAGCAGTTCTTC. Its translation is CASRWTSANEQFF.

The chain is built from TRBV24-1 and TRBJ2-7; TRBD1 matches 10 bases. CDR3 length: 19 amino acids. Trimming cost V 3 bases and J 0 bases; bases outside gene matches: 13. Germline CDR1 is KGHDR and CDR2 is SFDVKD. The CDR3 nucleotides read TGTGCCACCAGTGATGGAATTCAGACCGGGACAGGGGACTCCTACGAGCAGTACTTC. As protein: CATSDGIQTGTGDSYEQYF.

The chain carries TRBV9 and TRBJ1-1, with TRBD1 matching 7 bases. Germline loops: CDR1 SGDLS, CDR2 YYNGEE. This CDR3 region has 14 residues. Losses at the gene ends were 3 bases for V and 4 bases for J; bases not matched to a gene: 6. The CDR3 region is CASSATGQGTEAFF. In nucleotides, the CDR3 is TGTGCCAGCAGCGCGACAGGGCAGGGCACTGAAGCTTTCTTT.

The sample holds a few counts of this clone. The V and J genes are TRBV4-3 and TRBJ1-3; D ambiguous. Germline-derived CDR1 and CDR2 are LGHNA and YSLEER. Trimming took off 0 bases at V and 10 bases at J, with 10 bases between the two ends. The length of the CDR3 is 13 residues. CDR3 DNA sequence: TGCGCCAGCAGCCAAGATCTAACGAGGACCATATATTTT. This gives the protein CASSQDLTRTIYF.

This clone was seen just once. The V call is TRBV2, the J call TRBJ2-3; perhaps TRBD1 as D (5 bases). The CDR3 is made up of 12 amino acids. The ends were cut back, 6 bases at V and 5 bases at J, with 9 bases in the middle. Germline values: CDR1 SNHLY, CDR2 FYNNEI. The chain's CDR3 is CASRGPGDTQYF. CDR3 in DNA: TGTGCCAGCAGGGGGCCGGGAGATACGCAGTATTTT.

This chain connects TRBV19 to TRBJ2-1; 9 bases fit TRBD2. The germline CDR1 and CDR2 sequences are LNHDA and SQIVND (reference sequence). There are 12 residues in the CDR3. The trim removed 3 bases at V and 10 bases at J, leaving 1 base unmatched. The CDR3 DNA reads TGTGCCAGTAGTATTACTAGCGGGGAGCAGTTCTTC. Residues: CASSITSGEQFF. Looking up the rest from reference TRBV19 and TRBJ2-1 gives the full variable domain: DGGITQSPKYLFRKEGQNVTLSCEQNLNHDAMYWYRQDPGQGLRLIYYSQIVNDFQKGDIAEGYSVSREKKESFPLTVTSAQKNPTAFYLCASSITSGEQFFGPGTRLTVL.

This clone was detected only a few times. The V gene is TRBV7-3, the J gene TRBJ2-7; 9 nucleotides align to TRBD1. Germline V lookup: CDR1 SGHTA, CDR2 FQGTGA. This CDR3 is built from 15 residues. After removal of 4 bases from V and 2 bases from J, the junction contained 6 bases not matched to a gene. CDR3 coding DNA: TGTGCCAGCAGCTCTGACAGGGGGTCGGCCTACGAGCAGTACTTC. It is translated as CASSSDRGSAYEQYF. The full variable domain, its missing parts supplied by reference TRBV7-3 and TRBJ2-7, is GAGVSQTPSNKVTEKGKYVELRCDPISGHTALYWYRQSLGQGPEFLIYFQGTGAADDSGLPNDRFFAVRPEGSVSTLKIQRTERGDSAVYLCASSSDRGSAYEQYFGPGTRLTVT.

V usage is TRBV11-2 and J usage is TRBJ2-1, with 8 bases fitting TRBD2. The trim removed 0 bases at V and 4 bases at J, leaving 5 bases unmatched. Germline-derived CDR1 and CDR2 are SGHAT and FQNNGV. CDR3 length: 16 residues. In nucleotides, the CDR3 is TGTGCCAGCAGCTTAGAACTAGCGGACCTATACAATGAGCAGTTCTTC. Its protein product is CASSLELADLYNEQFF.

CDR3: CASSLEGTGLLNTGELFF. The CDR3 coding sequence is TGTGCCAGCAGCTTAGAGGGGACAGGATTATTAAACACCGGGGAGCTGTTTTTT. The chain carries TRBV7-6 and TRBJ2-2; 8 bases agree with TRBD1. The V segment lost 1 base and the J segment 2 bases; nucleotides outside the gene matches: 9. The CDR3 totals 18 residues. Per the germline V gene, CDR1 is SGHVS and CDR2 is FNYEAQ.

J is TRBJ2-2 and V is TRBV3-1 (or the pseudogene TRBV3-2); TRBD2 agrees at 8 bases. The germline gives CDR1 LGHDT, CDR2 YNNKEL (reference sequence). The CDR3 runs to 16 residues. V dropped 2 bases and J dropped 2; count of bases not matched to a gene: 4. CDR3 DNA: TGTGCCAGCAGCCAAACGGGGGGGGATAACACCGGGGAGCTGTTTTTT. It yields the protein CASSQTGGDNTGELFF.

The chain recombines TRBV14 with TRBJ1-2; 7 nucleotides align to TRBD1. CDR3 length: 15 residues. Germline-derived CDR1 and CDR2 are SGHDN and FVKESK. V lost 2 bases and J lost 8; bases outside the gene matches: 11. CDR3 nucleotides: TGTGCCAGCAGCCAAAATACAGGGGTCATGGGCGGCTACACCTTC. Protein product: CASSQNTGVMGGYTF.

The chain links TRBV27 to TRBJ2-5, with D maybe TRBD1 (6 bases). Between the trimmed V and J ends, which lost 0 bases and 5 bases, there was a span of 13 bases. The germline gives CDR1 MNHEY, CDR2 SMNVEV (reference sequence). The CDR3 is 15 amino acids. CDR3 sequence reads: CASSLSFRGSETQYF. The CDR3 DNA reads TGTGCCAGCAGTTTATCCTTTAGGGGGTCGGAGACCCAGTACTTC.

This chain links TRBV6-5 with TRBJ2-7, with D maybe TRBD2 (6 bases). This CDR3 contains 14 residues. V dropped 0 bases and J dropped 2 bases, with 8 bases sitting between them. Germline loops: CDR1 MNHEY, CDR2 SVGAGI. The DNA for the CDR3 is TGTGCCAGCAGTTACTCGACGGGGGCCTACGAGCAGTACTTC. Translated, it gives CASSYSTGAYEQYF.

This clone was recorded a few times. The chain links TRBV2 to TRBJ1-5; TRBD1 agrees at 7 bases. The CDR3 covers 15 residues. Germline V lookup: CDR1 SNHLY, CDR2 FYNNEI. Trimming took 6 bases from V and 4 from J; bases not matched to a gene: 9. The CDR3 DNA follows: TGTGCCAGCAGGCAGACAGGGCTTGGTAATCAGCCCCAGCATTTT. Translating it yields CASRQTGLGNQPQHF. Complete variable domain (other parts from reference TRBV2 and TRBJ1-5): EPEVTQTPSHQVTQMGQEVILRCVPISNHLYFYWYRQILGQKVEFLVSFYNNEISEKSEIFDDQFSVERPDGSNFTLKIRSTKLEDSAMYFCASRQTGLGNQPQHFGDGTRLSIL.

The CDR3: CASSERRTLAYEQYF. For the CDR3, the DNA is TGTGCCAGCAGTGAAAGAAGGACTCTAGCCTACGAGCAGTACTTC. The chain employs TRBV6-1 and TRBJ2-7; possibly TRBD2 for D (5 bases). The CDR3 totals 15 residues. Germline values: CDR1 MNHNS, CDR2 SASEGT. V lost 2 bases, J lost 2 bases, and 13 bases lay in between.

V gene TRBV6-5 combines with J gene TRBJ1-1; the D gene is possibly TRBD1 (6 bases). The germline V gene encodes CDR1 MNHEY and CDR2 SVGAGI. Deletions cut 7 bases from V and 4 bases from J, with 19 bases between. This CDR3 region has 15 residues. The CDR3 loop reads CASNTQGNGATEAFF. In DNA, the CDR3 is TGTGCCAGCAATACACAGGGTAACGGGGCCACTGAAGCTTTCTTT.

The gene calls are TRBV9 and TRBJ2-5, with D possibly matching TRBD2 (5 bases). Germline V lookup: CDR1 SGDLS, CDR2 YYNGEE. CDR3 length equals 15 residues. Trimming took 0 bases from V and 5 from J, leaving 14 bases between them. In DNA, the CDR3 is TGTGCCAGCAGCGTAGCCTCAGCCAGAGGGGAGACCCAGTACTTC. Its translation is CASSVASARGETQYF. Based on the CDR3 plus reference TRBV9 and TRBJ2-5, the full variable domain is DSGVTQTPKHLITATGQRVTLRCSPRSGDLSVYWYQQSLDQGLQFLIQYYNGEERAKGNILERFSAQQFPDLHSELNLSSLELGDSALYFCASSVASARGETQYFGPGTRLLVL.

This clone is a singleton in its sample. The CDR3 sequence is CASSLSHRGTYNSPLHF. As DNA, the CDR3 is TGTGCCAGCAGTTTATCCCACAGGGGAACCTATAATTCACCCCTCCACTTT. The chain has TRBV27 and TRBJ1-6; 7 nucleotides align to TRBD1. Germline V gives CDR1 MNHEY, CDR2 SMNVEV (reference sequence). The CDR3 length is 17 residues. The trim removed 0 bases at V and 2 bases at J, leaving 4 bases unmatched.

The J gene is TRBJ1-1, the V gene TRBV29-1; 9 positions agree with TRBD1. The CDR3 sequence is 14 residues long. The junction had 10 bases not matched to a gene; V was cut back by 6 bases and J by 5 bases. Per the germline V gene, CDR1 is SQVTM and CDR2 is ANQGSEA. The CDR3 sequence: CSVRTGAVFTEAFF. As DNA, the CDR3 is TGCAGCGTCCGGACAGGGGCGGTATTTACTGAAGCTTTCTTT.

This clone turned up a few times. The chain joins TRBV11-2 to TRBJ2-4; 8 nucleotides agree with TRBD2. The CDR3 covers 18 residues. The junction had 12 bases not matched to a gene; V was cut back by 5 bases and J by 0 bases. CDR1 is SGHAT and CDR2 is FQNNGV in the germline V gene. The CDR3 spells CASSPAYSGDLAKNIQYF. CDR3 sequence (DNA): TGTGCCAGCAGCCCCGCATATAGCGGGGACTTAGCCAAAAACATTCAGTACTTC.

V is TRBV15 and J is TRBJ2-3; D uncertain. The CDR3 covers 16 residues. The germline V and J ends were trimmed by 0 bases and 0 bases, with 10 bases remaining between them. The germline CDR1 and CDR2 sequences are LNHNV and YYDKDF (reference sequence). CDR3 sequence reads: CATSRDGRPSTDTQYF. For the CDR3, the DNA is TGTGCCACCAGCAGAGATGGGCGCCCCAGCACAGATACGCAGTATTTT.

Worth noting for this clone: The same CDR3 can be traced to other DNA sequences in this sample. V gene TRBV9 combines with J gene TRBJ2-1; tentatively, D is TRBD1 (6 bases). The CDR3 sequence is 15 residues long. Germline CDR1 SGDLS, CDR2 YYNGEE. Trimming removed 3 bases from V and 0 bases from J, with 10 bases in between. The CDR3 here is CASSEQGNSYNEQFF. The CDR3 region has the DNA TGTGCCAGCAGCGAACAGGGAAACTCCTACAATGAGCAGTTCTTC.

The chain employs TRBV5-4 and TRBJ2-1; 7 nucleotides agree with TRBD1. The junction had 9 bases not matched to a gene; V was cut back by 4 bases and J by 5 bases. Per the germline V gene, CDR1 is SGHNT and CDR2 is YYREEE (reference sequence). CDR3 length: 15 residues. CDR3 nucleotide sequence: TGTGCCAGCAGCCCGCGACAGGGAGTGGACAATGAGCAGTTCTTC. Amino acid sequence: CASSPRQGVDNEQFF.

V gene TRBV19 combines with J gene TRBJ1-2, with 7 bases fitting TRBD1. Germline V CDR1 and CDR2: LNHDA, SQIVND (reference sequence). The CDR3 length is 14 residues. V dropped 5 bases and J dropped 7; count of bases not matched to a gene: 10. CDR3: CASSDREVPIGYTF. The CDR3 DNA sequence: TGTGCCAGTAGTGACAGGGAGGTTCCAATTGGCTACACCTTC.

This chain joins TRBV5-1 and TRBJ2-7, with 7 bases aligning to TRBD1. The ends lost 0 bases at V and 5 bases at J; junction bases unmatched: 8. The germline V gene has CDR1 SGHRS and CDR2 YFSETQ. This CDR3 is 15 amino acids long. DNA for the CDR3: TGCGCCAGCAGCTTGGAGGGCAGGGGGTTGGACGAGCAGTACTTC. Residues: CASSLEGRGLDEQYF.

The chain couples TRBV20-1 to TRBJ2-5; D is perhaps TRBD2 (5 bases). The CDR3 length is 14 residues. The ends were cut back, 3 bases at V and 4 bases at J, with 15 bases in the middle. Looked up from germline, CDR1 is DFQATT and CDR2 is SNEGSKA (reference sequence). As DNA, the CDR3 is TGCAGTGCTAGTCACTCACTAGAGGCAGAGACCCAGTACTTC. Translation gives CSASHSLEAETQYF.